This TCR beta chain was sequenced during a study of T-cell memory formation after mild COVID-19. TCRdb reprocessed the 5' RACE reads with MiXCR, giving one entry per CDR3 protein. The data show 350,000 to 500,000 distinct CDR3 sequences, roughly 18% seen once. This CDR3 is 13 amino acids long. CDR1 and CDR2 from the germline V gene are SGHDN and FVKESK. Trimming shortened V by 0 bases and J by 7 bases, and 10 bases separated the two germline ends. The sequence was obtained from a young man who had mild COVID-19 (a few samples of this study predate the infection). Cell type and time point are not known. Specimen: PBMCs or a T cell subset sorted from them (not recorded which). V usage is TRBV14 and J usage is TRBJ2-7; maybe TRBD1 (6 bases). In DNA, the CDR3 is TGTGCCAGCAGCCAAGAAAGGGGGTTGGAGCAGTACTTC. As protein: CASSQERGLEQYF.